This T cell receptor beta chain appears in the sequencing data of a study of OX40 agonist ivuxolimab in advanced cancers. Data came from immunoSEQ multiplex PCR; TCRdb stores just in-frame clones and leaves some out. The table lists roughly 140,000 clones, approximately 94% of them singletons. The CDR3 spans 14 residues. Sequencing used CD4+ or CD8+ T cells sorted from blood, obtained in a trial of the OX40 agonist ivuxolimab. This chain links TRBV21-1 with TRBJ2-7; the table's D gene call, TRBD1, was not cross checked with the DNA. TRBV21-1 is marked as a pseudogene. The TCR comes from an adult with an advanced solid tumor such as melanoma, head and neck, liver or kidney cancer. The CDR3 nucleotides read TGTGCCAGCAGCAGGGGGACAGTTTCCTACGAGCAGTACTTC. This gives the protein CASSRGTVSYEQYF.